This record looks at one T cell receptor beta chain sequence and its context. Germline CDR1 is MNHEY and CDR2 is SMNVEV (reference sequence). The V segment lost 5 bases and the J segment 1 base; nucleotides outside the gene matches: 13. The CDR3 consists of 19 residues. The sample originates from a study of shared clonotypes between healthy human individuals. TCRdb keeps only in-frame clones here, not all; method: immunoSEQ multiplex PCR. Here the sample spans about 1,800,000 clones, about 95% being singletons. Naive CD8 cells lacked CD45RO, underwent positive selection for CCR7 and left out terminally differentiated effector memory CD45RA+ cells.

The V call is TRBV27, the J call TRBJ2-6; 8 bases match TRBD1. Sequenced sample: naive CD8+ T cells sorted from blood. The TCR sequence derives from a man younger than 35 in good health. The CDR3 DNA reads as TGTGCCAGCAGTCCCCACCCGACAGGGGTGCAATCTGGGGCCAACGTCCTGACTTTC. It is translated as CASSPHPTGVQSGANVLTF.